The 3 T cell receptor beta chains reported below all come from one sample, sequenced in a study of blood T cell repertoires in COVID-19. Only in-frame clones appear in the TCRdb table, and some are missing; sequencing was by immunoSEQ multiplex PCR. Of approximately 77,000 clones in the sample, 60% to 80% are singletons; the top ten hold approximately 16%. The source material was peripheral blood. Receptors originate from a man between 65 and 80 years old with active or convalescent COVID-19.

The chain employs TRBV7-9 and TRBJ1-6, with 10 bases aligning to TRBD1. CDR1 and CDR2 (germline): SEHNR, FQNEAQ (reference sequence). Losses at the gene ends were 6 bases for V and 11 bases for J; bases not matched to a gene: 7. The CDR3 is made up of 14 amino acids. DNA of the CDR3: TGTGCCAGCAGGACCGGGACAGGGGAAGCACCCCTCCACTTT. As protein: CASRTGTGEAPLHF. Combining the CDR3 with reference TRBV7-9 and TRBJ1-6 gives the whole variable domain DTGVSQNPRHKITKRGQNVTFRCDPISEHNRLYWYRQTLGQGPEFLTYFQNEAQLEKSRLLSDRFSAERPKGSFSTLEIQRTEQGDSAMYLCASRTGTGEAPLHFGNGTRLTVT.

This clone appeared a few times. The chain employs TRBV4-2 and TRBJ1-2; D remains ambiguous. This CDR3 contains 15 residues. Trimming took 0 bases from V and 7 from J, leaving 15 bases between them. CDR1 and CDR2 from the germline V gene are LGHNA and YNFKEQ. DNA for the CDR3: TGTGCCAGCAGCCAAGATCTGTCGGGAGGGCCTGGCTACACCTTC. Translating gives CASSQDLSGGPGYTF.

This chain links TRBV6-6 with TRBJ1-1; no definite D call. The V end lost 6 bases, the J end lost 8 bases, and 13 bases lay between the germline ends. This CDR3 is 12 amino acids long. CDR1 and CDR2 from the germline V gene are MNHNY and SVGAGI (reference sequence). The CDR3 sequence is CASRPGEGEAFF. The CDR3 region has the DNA TGTGCCAGCAGACCCGGAGAGGGAGAAGCTTTCTTT.